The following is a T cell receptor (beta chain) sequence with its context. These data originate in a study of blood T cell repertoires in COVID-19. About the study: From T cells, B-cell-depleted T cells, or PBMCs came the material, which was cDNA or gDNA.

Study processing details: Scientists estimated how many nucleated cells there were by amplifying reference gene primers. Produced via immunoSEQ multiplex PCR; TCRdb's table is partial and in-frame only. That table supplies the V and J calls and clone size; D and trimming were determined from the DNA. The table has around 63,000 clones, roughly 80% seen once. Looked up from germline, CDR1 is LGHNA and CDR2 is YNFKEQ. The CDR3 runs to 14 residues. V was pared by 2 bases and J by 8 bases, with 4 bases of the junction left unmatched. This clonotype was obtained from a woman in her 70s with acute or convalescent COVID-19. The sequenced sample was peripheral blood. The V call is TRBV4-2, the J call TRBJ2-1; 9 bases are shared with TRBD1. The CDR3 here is CASSQQTGGDEQFF. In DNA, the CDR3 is TGTGCCAGCAGCCAACAAACAGGGGGCGATGAGCAGTTCTTC.